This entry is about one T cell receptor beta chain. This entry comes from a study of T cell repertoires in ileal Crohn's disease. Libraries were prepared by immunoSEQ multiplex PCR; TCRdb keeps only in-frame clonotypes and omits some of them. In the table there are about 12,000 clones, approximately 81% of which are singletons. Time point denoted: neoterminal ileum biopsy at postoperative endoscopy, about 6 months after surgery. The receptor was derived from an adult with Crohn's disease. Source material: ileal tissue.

This chain's CDR3 is CASSARRGSGNTIYF. CDR3 nucleotides: TGTGCCAGCAGTGCCCGCAGGGGGTCCGGAAACACCATATATTTT. The V and J genes are TRBV6-1 and TRBJ1-3, with 7 bases aligning to TRBD1. Germline V lookup: CDR1 MNHNS, CDR2 SASEGT. This CDR3 region has 15 residues. The V segment lost 4 bases and the J segment 4 bases; nucleotides outside the gene matches: 7.